These 25 T cell receptor beta chains were sequenced from one sample in a study of control samples from healthy donors and cancer patients. Profiling relied on immunoSEQ multiplex PCR, and the TCRdb table lists in-frame clones only, not all of them. The table records 130,000 or so clones, around 94% of them present only once. Sequenced input: blood. Source of these receptors: a man aged 35 to 55 in good health.

This chain uses TRBV4-1 with TRBJ1-1, with TRBD1 matching 8 bases. Losses at the gene ends were 0 bases for V and 3 bases for J; bases not matched to a gene: 15. Germline CDR1 reads MGHRA; CDR2 reads YSYEKL. The CDR3 runs to 19 residues. The CDR3 DNA follows: TGCGCCAGCAGCCAAGATCTCAGAACAGGGGGTGGTTGGCACACTGAAGCTTTCTTT. Translating it yields CASSQDLRTGGGWHTEAFF.

The rearrangement uses TRBV11-2 and TRBJ2-7, with a weak D call TRBD2 (5 bases). Between the trimmed V and J ends, which lost 3 bases and 0 bases, there was a span of 12 bases. This CDR3 comprises 15 residues. CDR1 is SGHAT, CDR2 FQNNGV, per germline. Here the CDR3 DNA reads TGTGCCAGCAGCTTCGGACTGGGGAGCTCCTACGAGCAGTACTTC. This translates into CASSFGLGSSYEQYF.

The genes are TRBV28 and TRBJ2-1, with 11 bases fitting TRBD2. Germline V gene lookup returns CDR1 MDHEN and CDR2 SYDVKM. J lost 7 bases, V lost 5 bases, and 7 bases had no gene match. The length of the CDR3 is 15 residues. DNA of the CDR3: TGTGCCAGCAGTATAGTTAGCGGGAGGGGTAATGAGCAGTTCTTC. Translation gives CASSIVSGRGNEQFF.

This sequence joins TRBV19 and TRBJ2-2, with D possibly matching TRBD2 (6 bases). CDR1 is LNHDA and CDR2 is SQIVND in the germline V gene (reference sequence). V was trimmed by 6 bases and J by 8 bases, leaving 16 bases between them. This CDR3 contains 14 residues. As DNA, the CDR3 is TGTGCCAGTAGCAGAATCGGAGGGACGGGGGAGCTGTTTTTT. It translates to CASSRIGGTGELFF.

The chain recombines TRBV6-4 with TRBJ2-2; D gene uncertain. V was trimmed by 4 bases and J by 2 bases, leaving 11 bases between them. The CDR3 covers 15 residues. CDR1 MRHNA and CDR2 SNTAGT come from the germline V gene. CDR3 nucleotides: TGTGCCAGCAGTGCGGACGGAGAAAACACCGGGGAGCTGTTTTTT. This translates into CASSADGENTGELFF.

This clone was picked up one time. Within the sample, other DNA sequences also encode this same CDR3. The chain combines TRBV28 with TRBJ1-6, with unresolved D. This CDR3 contains 13 residues. The germline V gene encodes CDR1 MDHEN and CDR2 SYDVKM. Trimming left V 6 bases short and J 0 bases short, with 3 bases between. The CDR3 region is CASSPSYNSPLHF. CDR3 sequence (DNA): TGTGCCAGCAGCCCCTCCTATAATTCACCCCTCCACTTT.

The chain carries TRBV10-2 and TRBJ2-4, with D unclear. V was trimmed by 4 bases and J by 0 bases, leaving 7 bases between them. Germline CDR1 reads WSHSY; CDR2 reads SAAADI. The CDR3 has 14 amino acids. CDR3: CASSGLLAKNIQYF. The CDR3 bases are TGCGCCAGCAGTGGACTGCTAGCCAAAAACATTCAGTACTTC.

The chain couples TRBV6-5 to TRBJ1-3; D gene ambiguous. CDR1 and CDR2 from the germline V gene are MNHEY and SVGAGI. The CDR3 loop spans 11 amino acids. Trimming pared 4 bases from V and 5 bases from J, leaving 3 bases between. The CDR3 protein is CASSWRNTIYF. CDR3 in DNA: TGTGCCAGCAGTTGGCGAAACACCATATATTTT.

The chain couples TRBV29-1 to TRBJ1-1; the match to TRBD1 covers 7 bases. Trimming cost V 7 bases and J 0 bases; bases outside gene matches: 11. This CDR3 region has 15 residues. Per the germline V gene, CDR1 is SQVTM and CDR2 is ANQGSEA. The CDR3 DNA is TGCAGCGGGTTAAGGGACAGCTTTATGAACACTGAAGCTTTCTTT. Translation: CSGLRDSFMNTEAFF. Drawing the rest from reference TRBV29-1 and TRBJ1-1, the complete variable domain is SAVISQKPSRDICQRGTSLTIQCQVDSQVTMMFWYRQQPGQSLTLIATANQGSEATYESGFVIDKFPISRPNLTFSTLTVSNMSPEDSSIYLCSGLRDSFMNTEAFFGQGTRLTVV.

A single count supports this clone. V usage is TRBV6-6 and J usage is TRBJ2-1, with D perhaps matching TRBD1 or TRBD2 (5 bases each). Trimming removed 4 bases at V and 5 bases at J, with 9 bases between. The germline V gene has CDR1 MNHNY and CDR2 SVGAGI (reference sequence). This CDR3 region has 13 residues. The CDR3 region has the DNA TGTGCCAGCAGTTCCGGGGCCAACAATGAGCAGTTCTTC. Amino acids: CASSSGANNEQFF.

The genes are TRBV4-2 and TRBJ2-5, with TRBD1 matching 8 bases. CDR1 is LGHNA and CDR2 is YNFKEQ in the germline V gene. V was clipped by 1 base and J by 5 bases; unmatched bases: 0. There are 13 residues in the CDR3. The CDR3 sequence: CASSQGQGETQYF. CDR3 in DNA: TGTGCCAGCAGCCAAGGACAGGGGGAGACCCAGTACTTC.

The gene calls are TRBV21-1 and TRBJ2-5; TRBD2, the table's D call, was not compared with the DNA. TRBV21-1 is an annotated pseudogene. The CDR3 has 18 residues. The CDR3 is CASSKVLAVPLTRETQYF. CDR3 bases: TGTGCCAGCAGCAAAGTATTAGCGGTCCCCCTGACGAGAGAGACCCAGTACTTC.

The chain combines TRBV5-6 with TRBJ1-5, with D possibly matching TRBD1 (5 bases). This CDR3 has 18 residues. Germline V CDR1 and CDR2: SGHDT, YYEEEE. The V gene lost 2 bases and the J gene lost 0 bases, with 18 bases spanning the gap. The CDR3 DNA is TGTGCCAGCAGCTTCTATCGTGGGTTTGGGGGTAGCAATCAGCCCCAGCATTTT. This translates into CASSFYRGFGGSNQPQHF.

V gene TRBV6-2 or TRBV6-3 combines with J gene TRBJ2-7, with 11 bases aligning to TRBD1. The germline V gene has CDR1 MNHEY and CDR2 SVGEGT. The length of the CDR3 is 15 residues. After removal of 7 bases from V and 5 bases from J, the junction contained 10 bases not matched to a gene. The CDR3 DNA reads as TGTGCCAGCATCCCAAAGCGGGACAGGGGGAACGAGCAGTACTTC. It is translated as CASIPKRDRGNEQYF.

This chain joins TRBV5-6 and TRBJ1-1, with D perhaps matching TRBD1 (5 bases). Trimming pared 0 bases from V and 6 bases from J, leaving 15 bases between. CDR1 is SGHDT and CDR2 is YYEEEE in the germline V gene. CDR3 length: 15 residues. CDR3 residues: CASSLVFSGDAEAFF. CDR3 DNA sequence: TGTGCCAGCAGCTTGGTATTTTCGGGGGACGCTGAAGCTTTCTTT.

V is TRBV2 and J is TRBJ2-5, with D possibly being TRBD2 (6 bases). V shed 3 bases and J shed 5 bases, with 13 bases lying between them. CDR1 SNHLY and CDR2 FYNNEI come from the germline V gene. CDR3 size: 14 residues. As DNA, the CDR3 is TGTGCCAGCAGTGACAGCCTAGCGAGGGAGACCCAGTACTTC. It yields the protein CASSDSLARETQYF.

The V and J genes are TRBV5-1 and TRBJ2-2; possibly TRBD1 for D (5 bases). The CDR3 is 17 residues long. Trimming took 0 bases from V and 1 from J, leaving 13 bases between them. Germline V gives CDR1 SGHRS, CDR2 YFSETQ. The CDR3 spells CASSLAIDSQNTGELFF. The CDR3 bases are TGCGCCAGCAGCTTGGCCATCGACAGCCAGAACACCGGGGAGCTGTTTTTT.

CDR3 region: CASTRDRGLYGYTF. In DNA form, the CDR3 reads TGTGCCAGCACCCGGGACAGGGGGCTCTATGGCTACACCTTC. The chain is built from TRBV28 and TRBJ1-2; 12 nucleotides agree with TRBD1. Germline loops: CDR1 MDHEN, CDR2 SYDVKM. J lost 4 bases, V lost 7 bases, and 4 bases had no gene match. The CDR3 covers 14 residues.

V gene TRBV3-1 (or the pseudogene TRBV3-2) combines with J gene TRBJ1-6; D possibly corresponds to TRBD1 (5 bases). V lost 3 bases and J lost 3, with 12 bases in between. CDR1 is LGHDT and CDR2 is YNNKEL in the germline V gene (reference sequence). This CDR3 has 16 residues. CDR3 in amino acids: CASSQTGVVYNSPLHF. CDR3 in DNA: TGTGCCAGCAGCCAGACGGGGGTTGTCTATAATTCACCCCTCCACTTT.

This rearrangement joins TRBV12-5 to TRBJ2-2; 8 positions agree with TRBD1. The length of the CDR3 is 15 residues. CDR1 is LGHNT, CDR2 FRNRAP, per germline. J was trimmed by 4 bases and V by 2 bases; bases with no gene match: 3. The CDR3 nucleotides are TGTGCTAGTGGTTTGCAGCAGGGGGCCACCGGGGAGCTGTTTTTT. Its protein product is CASGLQQGATGELFF.

This clone was seen once. The chain recombines TRBV28 with TRBJ1-2; 7 nucleotides match TRBD1. The J segment lost 2 bases and the V segment lost 2 bases, leaving 2 bases of the junction unmatched. This CDR3 region has 14 residues. Germline V gene data show CDR1 as MDHEN and CDR2 as SYDVKM. The CDR3 nucleotides read TGTGCCAGCAGTTTACGACAGGGAAACTATGGCTACACCTTC. This codes for CASSLRQGNYGYTF.

This chain uses TRBV4-1 with TRBJ1-6; D is uncertain. V lost 1 base, J lost 10 bases, and 8 bases lay in between. The germline gives CDR1 MGHRA, CDR2 YSYEKL. CDR3 size: 13 residues. This CDR3 is CASSQGRGSPLHF. The CDR3 coding sequence is TGCGCCAGCAGCCAAGGGAGAGGGTCACCCCTCCACTTT.

This chain joins TRBV6-4 and TRBJ2-2; D is uncertain. Germline lookup yields CDR1 MRHNA and CDR2 SNTAGT. The CDR3 spans 13 residues. The V end lost 1 base, the J end lost 3 bases, and 3 bases lay between the germline ends. For the CDR3, the DNA is TGTGCCAGCAGTGACTGGGACACCGGGGAGCTGTTTTTT. It yields the protein CASSDWDTGELFF.

The chain carries TRBV5-1 and TRBJ2-2, with a tentative D call TRBD1 (6 bases). Trimming cost V 0 bases and J 1 base, with 13 bases left between them. The CDR3 contains 17 residues. CDR1 and CDR2 (germline): SGHRS, YFSETQ. The CDR3 nucleotides are TGCGCCAGCAGCTTGGGCCTACAGGGCTTGAACACCGGGGAGCTGTTTTTT. Its translation is CASSLGLQGLNTGELFF.

The CDR3 region is CASTSRTHNSPLHF. The CDR3 nucleotides read TGTGCCAGCACCTCCAGGACCCATAATTCACCCCTCCACTTT. The rearrangement links TRBV2 to TRBJ1-6; D call uncertain. Trimming shortened V by 7 bases and J by 5 bases, and 12 bases separated the two germline ends. In germline, CDR1 is SNHLY, CDR2 FYNNEI. This CDR3 is 14 amino acids long.